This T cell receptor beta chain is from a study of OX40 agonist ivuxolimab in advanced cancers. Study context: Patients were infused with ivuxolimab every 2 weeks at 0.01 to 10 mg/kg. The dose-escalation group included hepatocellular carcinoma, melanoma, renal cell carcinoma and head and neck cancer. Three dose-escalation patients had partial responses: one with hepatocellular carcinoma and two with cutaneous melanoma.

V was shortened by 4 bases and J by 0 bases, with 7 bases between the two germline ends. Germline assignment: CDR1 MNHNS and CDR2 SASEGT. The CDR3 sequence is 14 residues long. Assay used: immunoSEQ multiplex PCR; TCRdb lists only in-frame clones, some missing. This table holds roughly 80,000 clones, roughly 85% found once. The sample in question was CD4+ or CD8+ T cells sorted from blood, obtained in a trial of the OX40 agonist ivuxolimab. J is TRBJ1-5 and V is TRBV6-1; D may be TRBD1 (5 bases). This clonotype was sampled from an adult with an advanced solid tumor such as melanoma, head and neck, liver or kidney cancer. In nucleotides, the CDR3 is TGTGCCAGCAGTGGGACATTTAGCAATCAGCCCCAGCATTTT. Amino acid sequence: CASSGTFSNQPQHF.